This T cell receptor beta chain stems from a study of T cell responses to AZD1222 COVID-19 vaccine. Findings of the study overall: Spike-spanning, vaccine-associated CD4 TCRs were dominant at 160-218 and 743-854.

Investigators merged groups given second doses at roughly 4 or roughly 12 weeks. TCRdb's copy holds only in-frame clones and misses some; the assay was immunoSEQ multiplex PCR. The repertoire has 69,000 or so clones, around 90% of them found once; the top ten carry approximately 1.2%. The CDR3 is 13 amino acids. Looked up from germline, CDR1 is SNHLY and CDR2 is FYNNEI. V was pared by 7 bases and J by 6 bases, with 15 bases between. Of note for this clone: Its antigen is undetermined.

This receptor was taken from an adult who received the AZD1222 COVID-19 vaccine. Sample: peripheral blood, taken 28 days after the second AZD1222 dose. The rearrangement joins TRBV2 to TRBJ1-2, with a possible D match to TRBD1 (6 bases). The CDR3 here is CASIQGVGHGYTF. The CDR3 coding sequence is TGTGCCAGCATACAGGGTGTGGGTCATGGCTACACCTTC.